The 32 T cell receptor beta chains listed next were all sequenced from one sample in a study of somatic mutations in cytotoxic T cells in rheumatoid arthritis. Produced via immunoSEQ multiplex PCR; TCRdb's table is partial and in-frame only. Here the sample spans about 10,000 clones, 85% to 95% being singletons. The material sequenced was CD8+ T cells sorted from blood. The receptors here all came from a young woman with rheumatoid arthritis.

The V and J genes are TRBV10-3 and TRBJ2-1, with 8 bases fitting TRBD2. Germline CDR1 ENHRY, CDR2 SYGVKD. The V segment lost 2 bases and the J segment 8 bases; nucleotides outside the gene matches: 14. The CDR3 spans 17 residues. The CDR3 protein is CAISESGREDVVDEQFF. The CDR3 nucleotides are TGTGCCATCAGTGAGAGTGGGCGGGAGGATGTGGTCGATGAGCAGTTCTTC.

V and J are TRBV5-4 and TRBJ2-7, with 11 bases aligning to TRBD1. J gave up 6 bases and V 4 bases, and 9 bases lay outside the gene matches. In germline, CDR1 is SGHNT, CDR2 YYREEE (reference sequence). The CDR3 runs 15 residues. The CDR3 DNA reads TGTGCCAGCAGCGCCCGGACAGGGGGCGTTGGCGAGCAGTACTTC. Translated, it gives CASSARTGGVGEQYF. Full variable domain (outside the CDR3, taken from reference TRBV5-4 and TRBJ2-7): ETGVTQSPTHLIKTRGQQVTLRCSSQSGHNTVSWYQQALGQGPQFIFQYYREEENGRGNFPPRFSGLQFPNYSSELNVNALELDDSALYLCASSARTGGVGEQYFGPGTRLTVT.

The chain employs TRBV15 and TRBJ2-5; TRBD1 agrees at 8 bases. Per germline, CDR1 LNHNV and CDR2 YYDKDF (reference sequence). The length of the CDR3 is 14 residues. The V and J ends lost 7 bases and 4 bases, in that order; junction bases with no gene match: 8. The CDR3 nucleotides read TGTGCCACCAACCACAGGGGGGCGGGAGAGACCCAGTACTTC. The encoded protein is CATNHRGAGETQYF. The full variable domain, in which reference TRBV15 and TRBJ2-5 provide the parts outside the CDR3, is DAMVIQNPRYQVTQFGKPVTLSCSQTLNHNVMYWYQQKSSQAPKLLFHYYDKDFNNEADTPDNFQSRRPNTSFCFLDIRSPGLGDTAMYLCATNHRGAGETQYFGPGTRLLVL.

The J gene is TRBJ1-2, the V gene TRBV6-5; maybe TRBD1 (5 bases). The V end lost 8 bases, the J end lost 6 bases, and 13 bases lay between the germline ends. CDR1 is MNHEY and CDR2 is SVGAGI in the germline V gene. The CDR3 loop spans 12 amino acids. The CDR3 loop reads CASGYGGDGYTF. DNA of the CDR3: TGTGCCAGCGGGTATGGAGGGGATGGCTACACCTTC.

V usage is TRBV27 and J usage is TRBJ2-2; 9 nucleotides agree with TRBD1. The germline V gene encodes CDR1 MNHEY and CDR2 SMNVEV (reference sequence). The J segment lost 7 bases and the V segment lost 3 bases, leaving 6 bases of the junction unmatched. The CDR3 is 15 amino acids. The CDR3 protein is CASSFGTGQNGELFF. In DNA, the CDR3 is TGTGCCAGCAGTTTTGGGACAGGGCAAAACGGGGAGCTGTTTTTT.

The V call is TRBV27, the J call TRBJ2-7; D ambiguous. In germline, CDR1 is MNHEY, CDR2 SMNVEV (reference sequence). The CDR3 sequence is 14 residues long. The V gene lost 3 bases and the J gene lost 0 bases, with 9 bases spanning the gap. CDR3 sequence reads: CASSFWASSYEQYF. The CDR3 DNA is TGTGCCAGCAGTTTCTGGGCTTCCTCCTACGAGCAGTACTTC.

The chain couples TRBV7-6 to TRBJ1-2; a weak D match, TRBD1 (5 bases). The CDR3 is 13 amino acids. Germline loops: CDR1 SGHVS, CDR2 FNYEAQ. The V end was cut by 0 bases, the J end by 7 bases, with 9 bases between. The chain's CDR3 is CASSLAGGGGYTF. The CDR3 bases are TGTGCCAGCAGCTTAGCAGGCGGGGGTGGCTACACCTTC. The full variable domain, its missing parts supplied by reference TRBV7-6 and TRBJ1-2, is GAGVSQSPRYKVTKRGQDVALRCDPISGHVSLYWYRQALGQGPEFLTYFNYEAQQDKSGLPNDRFSAERPEGSISTLTIQRTEQRDSAMYRCASSLAGGGGYTFGSGTRLTVV.

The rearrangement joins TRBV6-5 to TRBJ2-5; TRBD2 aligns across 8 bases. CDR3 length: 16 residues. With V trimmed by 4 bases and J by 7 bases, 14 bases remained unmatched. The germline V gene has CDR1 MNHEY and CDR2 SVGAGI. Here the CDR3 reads CASSSPSGGVARTQYF. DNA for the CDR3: TGTGCCAGCAGTTCCCCCAGCGGGGGCGTGGCGCGGACCCAGTACTTC.

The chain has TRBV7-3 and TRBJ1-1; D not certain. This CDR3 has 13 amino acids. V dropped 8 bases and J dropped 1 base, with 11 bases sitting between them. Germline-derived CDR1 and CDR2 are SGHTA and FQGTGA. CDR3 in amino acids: CASLRGRNTEAFF. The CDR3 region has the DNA TGTGCCAGCCTGCGCGGGAGGAACACTGAAGCTTTCTTT. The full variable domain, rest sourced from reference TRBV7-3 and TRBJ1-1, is GAGVSQTPSNKVTEKGKYVELRCDPISGHTALYWYRQSLGQGPEFLIYFQGTGAADDSGLPNDRFFAVRPEGSVSTLKIQRTERGDSAVYLCASLRGRNTEAFFGQGTRLTVV.

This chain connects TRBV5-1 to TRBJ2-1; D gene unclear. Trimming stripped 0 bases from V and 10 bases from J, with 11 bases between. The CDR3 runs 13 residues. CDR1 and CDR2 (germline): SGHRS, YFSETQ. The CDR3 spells CASSLELSPEQFF. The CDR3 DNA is TGCGCCAGCAGCTTGGAGCTCTCCCCCGAGCAGTTCTTC.

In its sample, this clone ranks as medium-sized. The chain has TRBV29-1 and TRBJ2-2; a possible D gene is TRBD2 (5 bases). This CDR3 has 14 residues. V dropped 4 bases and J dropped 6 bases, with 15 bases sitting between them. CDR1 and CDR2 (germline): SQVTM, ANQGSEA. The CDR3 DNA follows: TGCAGCGTTGGCTCTGGATTGGAGGCCGGGGAGCTGTTTTTT. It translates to CSVGSGLEAGELFF.

The CDR3 coding sequence is TGTGCCAGCAACGCGGGACGGACCTACGAGCAGTACTTC. Encoded protein: CASNAGRTYEQYF. The chain uses TRBV13 and TRBJ2-7, with D possibly matching TRBD2 (6 bases). Germline assignment: CDR1 PRHDT and CDR2 FYEKMQ (reference sequence). The ends were cut back, 7 bases at V and 2 bases at J, with 12 bases in the middle. The CDR3 length is 13 residues.

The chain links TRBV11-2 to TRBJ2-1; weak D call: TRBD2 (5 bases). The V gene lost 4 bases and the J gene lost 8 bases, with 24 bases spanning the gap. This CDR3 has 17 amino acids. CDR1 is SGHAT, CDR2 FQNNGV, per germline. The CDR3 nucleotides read TGTGCCAGCAGCTGGAACCGCGGTGGAGGCCAATGGGATGAGCAGTTCTTC. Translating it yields CASSWNRGGGQWDEQFF.

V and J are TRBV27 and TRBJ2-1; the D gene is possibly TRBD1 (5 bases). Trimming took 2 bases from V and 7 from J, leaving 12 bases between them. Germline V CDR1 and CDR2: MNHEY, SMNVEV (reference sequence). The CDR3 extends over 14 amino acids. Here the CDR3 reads CASSLRGYTNEQFF. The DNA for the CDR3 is TGTGCCAGCAGTTTAAGGGGCTACACTAATGAGCAGTTCTTC.

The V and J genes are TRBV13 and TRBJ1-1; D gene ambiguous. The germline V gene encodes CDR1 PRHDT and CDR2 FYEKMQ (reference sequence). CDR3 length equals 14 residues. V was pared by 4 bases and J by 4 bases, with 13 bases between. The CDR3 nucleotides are TGTGCCAGCAGCTCCCTCTCCCCCGGCACTGAAGCTTTCTTT. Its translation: CASSSLSPGTEAFF.

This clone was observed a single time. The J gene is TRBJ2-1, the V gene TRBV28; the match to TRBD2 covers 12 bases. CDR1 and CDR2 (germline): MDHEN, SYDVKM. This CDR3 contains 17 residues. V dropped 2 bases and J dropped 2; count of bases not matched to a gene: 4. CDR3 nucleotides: TGTGCCAGCAGTTTACTAGCGGGAGGGCCAGCCTACAATGAGCAGTTCTTC. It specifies CASSLLAGGPAYNEQFF.

The CDR3 here is CASSQFPAGASTDTQYF. The CDR3 DNA follows: TGCGCCAGCAGCCAATTTCCGGCGGGGGCCTCCACAGATACGCAGTATTTT. This chain links TRBV4-3 with TRBJ2-3; possibly TRBD2 for D (7 bases). This CDR3 is built from 17 residues. V lost 2 bases and J 2 bases, leaving 17 bases between the germline ends. Germline values: CDR1 LGHNA, CDR2 YSLEER.

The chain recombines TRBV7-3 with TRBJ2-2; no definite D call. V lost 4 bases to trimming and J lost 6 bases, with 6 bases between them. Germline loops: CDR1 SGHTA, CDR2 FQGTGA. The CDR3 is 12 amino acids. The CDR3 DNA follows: TGTGCCAGCAGCTCAGTACCCGGGGAGCTGTTTTTT. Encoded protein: CASSSVPGELFF.

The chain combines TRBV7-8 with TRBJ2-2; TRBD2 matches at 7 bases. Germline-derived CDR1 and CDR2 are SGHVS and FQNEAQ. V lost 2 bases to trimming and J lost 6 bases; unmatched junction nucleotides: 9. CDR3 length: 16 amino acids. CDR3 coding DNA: TGTGCCAGCAGCTTATTCGGGGGGAGGGCTTCCGGGGAGCTGTTTTTT. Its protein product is CASSLFGGRASGELFF.

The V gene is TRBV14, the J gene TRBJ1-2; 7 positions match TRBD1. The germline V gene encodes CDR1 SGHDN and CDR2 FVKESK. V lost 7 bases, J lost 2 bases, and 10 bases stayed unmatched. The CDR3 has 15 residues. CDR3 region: CASNPSTGINYGYTF. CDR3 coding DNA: TGTGCCAGCAACCCTTCGACAGGGATAAACTATGGCTACACCTTC.

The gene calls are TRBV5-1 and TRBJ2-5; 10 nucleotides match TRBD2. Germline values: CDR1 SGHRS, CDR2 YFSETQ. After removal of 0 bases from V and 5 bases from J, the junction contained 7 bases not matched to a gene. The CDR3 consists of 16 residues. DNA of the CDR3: TGCGCCAGCAGCTTGGCCCAGCGGGGGGGCTGGGAGACCCAGTACTTC. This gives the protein CASSLAQRGGWETQYF.

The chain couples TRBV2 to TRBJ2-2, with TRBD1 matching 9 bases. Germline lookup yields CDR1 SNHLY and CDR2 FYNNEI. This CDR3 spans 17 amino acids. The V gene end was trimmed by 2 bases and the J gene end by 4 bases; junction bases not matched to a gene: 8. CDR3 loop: CASSEQMDRGVTGELFF. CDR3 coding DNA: TGTGCCAGCAGTGAACAGATGGACAGGGGCGTCACCGGGGAGCTGTTTTTT.

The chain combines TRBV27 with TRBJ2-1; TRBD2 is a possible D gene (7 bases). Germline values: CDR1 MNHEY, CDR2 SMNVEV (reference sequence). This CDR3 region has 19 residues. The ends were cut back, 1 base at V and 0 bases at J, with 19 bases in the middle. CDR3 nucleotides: TGTGCCAGCAGTTTATATAGGGGGGAGGGGTCCCTCTCCTACAATGAGCAGTTCTTC. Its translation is CASSLYRGEGSLSYNEQFF.

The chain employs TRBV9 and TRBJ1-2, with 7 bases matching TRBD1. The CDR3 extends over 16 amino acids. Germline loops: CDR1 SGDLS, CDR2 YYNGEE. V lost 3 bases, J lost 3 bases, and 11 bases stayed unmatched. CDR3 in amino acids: CASSGSPGTDYYGYTF. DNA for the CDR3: TGTGCCAGCAGCGGCTCCCCAGGGACAGACTACTATGGCTACACCTTC.

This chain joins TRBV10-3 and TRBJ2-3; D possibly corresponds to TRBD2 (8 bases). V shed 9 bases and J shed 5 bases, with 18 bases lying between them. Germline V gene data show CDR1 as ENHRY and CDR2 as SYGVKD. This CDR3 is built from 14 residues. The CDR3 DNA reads TGTGCCATTACTAGCGGAGGGGGCCGAGATACGCAGTATTTT. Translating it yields CAITSGGGRDTQYF.

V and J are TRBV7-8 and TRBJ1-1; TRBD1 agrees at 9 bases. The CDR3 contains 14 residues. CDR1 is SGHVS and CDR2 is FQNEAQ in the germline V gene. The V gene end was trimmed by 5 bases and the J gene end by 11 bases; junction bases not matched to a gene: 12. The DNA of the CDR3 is TGTGCCAGCAGCCGGTACAGGGGGCGCCCACGGGCTTTCTTT. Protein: CASSRYRGRPRAFF.

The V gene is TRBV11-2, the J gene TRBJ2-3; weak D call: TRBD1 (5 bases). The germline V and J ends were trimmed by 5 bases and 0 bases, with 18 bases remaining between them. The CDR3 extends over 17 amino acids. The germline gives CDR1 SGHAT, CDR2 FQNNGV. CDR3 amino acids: CASSPRAMTLSTDTQYF. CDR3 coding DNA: TGTGCCAGCAGCCCCAGGGCTATGACACTCAGCACAGATACGCAGTATTTT.

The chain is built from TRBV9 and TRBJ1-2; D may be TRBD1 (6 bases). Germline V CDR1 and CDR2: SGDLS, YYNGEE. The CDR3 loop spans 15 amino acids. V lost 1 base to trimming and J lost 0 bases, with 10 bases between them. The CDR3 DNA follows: TGTGCCAGCAGCGTATTCCAGGGGACTAACTATGGCTACACCTTC. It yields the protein CASSVFQGTNYGYTF.

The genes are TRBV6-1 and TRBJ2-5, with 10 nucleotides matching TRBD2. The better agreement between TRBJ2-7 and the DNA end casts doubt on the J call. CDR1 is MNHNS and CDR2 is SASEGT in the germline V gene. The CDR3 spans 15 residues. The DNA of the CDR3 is TGTGCCAGCAGTGGGAGAGCGGGGGGGAGCTACGAGCAGTACTTC. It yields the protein CASSGRAGGSYEQYF.

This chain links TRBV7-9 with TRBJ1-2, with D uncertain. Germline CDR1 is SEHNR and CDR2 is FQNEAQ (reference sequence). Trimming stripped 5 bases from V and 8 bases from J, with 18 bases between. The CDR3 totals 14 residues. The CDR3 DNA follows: TGTGCCAGCAGCCCCCCGGGAACCACCAGGGGCTACACCTTC. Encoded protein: CASSPPGTTRGYTF.

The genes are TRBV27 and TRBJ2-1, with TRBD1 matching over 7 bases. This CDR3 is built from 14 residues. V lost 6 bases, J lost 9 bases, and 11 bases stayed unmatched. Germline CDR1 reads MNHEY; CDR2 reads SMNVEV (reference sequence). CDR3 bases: TGTGCCAGCAGCCATTACAACAGGGGTATTGAGCAGTTCTTC. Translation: CASSHYNRGIEQFF.

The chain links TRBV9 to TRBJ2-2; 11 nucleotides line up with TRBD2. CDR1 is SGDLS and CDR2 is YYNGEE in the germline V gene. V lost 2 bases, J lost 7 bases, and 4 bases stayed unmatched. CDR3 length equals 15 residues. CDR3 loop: CASSVSGGAGGELFF. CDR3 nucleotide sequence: TGTGCCAGCAGCGTTAGCGGGGGGGCCGGCGGGGAGCTGTTTTTT.